These 3 T cell receptor beta chains came from one sample sequenced in a study of OX40 agonist ivuxolimab in advanced cancers. Library method: the immunoSEQ multiplex PCR assay. This is the immuneACCESS table as TCRdb keeps it, with only in-frame sequences that have V and J called. A part of the clones is gone; compared with another copy, unresolved V genes explain less than half, and the rest is unexplained. The sample table lists approximately 84,000 clones, roughly 90% of them with a count of one. The ten biggest clones cover around 0.18% of the sample. The specimen was CD4+ or CD8+ T cells sorted from blood, collected in a trial of the OX40 agonist ivuxolimab. The receptors were sampled from an adult with an advanced solid tumor such as melanoma, head and neck, liver or kidney cancer.

The J gene is TRBJ2-1, the V gene TRBV30; 7 bases are a match to TRBD1. The ends lost 5 bases at V and 7 bases at J; junction bases unmatched: 2. The CDR3 covers 11 residues. Germline V gene lookup returns CDR1 GTSNPN and CDR2 SVGIG (reference sequence). The CDR3 sequence is CAWGTVNEQFF. The CDR3 nucleotides read TGTGCCTGGGGGACAGTAAATGAGCAGTTCTTC.

The chain recombines TRBV6-6 with TRBJ2-7; the D gene is possibly TRBD2 (6 bases). In germline, CDR1 is MNHNY, CDR2 SVGAGI (reference sequence). The CDR3 sequence is 16 residues long. Trimming shortened V by 7 bases and J by 0 bases, and 19 bases separated the two germline ends. The CDR3: CASNSLLARSSYEQYF. In nucleotides, the CDR3 is TGTGCCAGCAATTCTCTTCTAGCGAGGAGCTCCTACGAGCAGTACTTC.

This clone showed up just once. This chain connects TRBV27 to TRBJ2-1; 8 nucleotides agree with TRBD1. Germline loops: CDR1 MNHEY, CDR2 SMNVEV (reference sequence). This CDR3 spans 14 amino acids. J gave up 8 bases and V 3 bases, and 6 bases lay outside the gene matches. CDR3 amino acids: CASSFRGRFDEQFF. CDR3 coding DNA: TGTGCCAGCAGTTTCAGGGGGCGCTTCGATGAGCAGTTCTTC.